The clone carrying this T cell receptor (beta chain) was counted between two and nine times. The data are from a study of blood T cell repertoires in COVID-19. About the study: Both acute and convalescent COVID-19 samples were obtained from the United States, Italy and Spain.

Produced via immunoSEQ multiplex PCR; TCRdb's table is partial and in-frame only. The sample lists about 190,000 clones, around 80% occurring once. V lost 2 bases and J lost 0; bases outside the gene matches: 7. The V gene's germline CDR1 is SGHKS and CDR2 YYEKEE (reference sequence). The CDR3 contains 17 residues. This clonotype originated in a man under 40 with active or convalescent COVID-19. Input material: peripheral blood. The chain is built from TRBV5-5 and TRBJ1-4; 7 bases are shared with TRBD1. The CDR3 DNA is TGTGCCAGCAGCTTATGGGACAGTTCGACAACTAATGAAAAACTGTTTTTT. This sequence encodes CASSLWDSSTTNEKLFF.